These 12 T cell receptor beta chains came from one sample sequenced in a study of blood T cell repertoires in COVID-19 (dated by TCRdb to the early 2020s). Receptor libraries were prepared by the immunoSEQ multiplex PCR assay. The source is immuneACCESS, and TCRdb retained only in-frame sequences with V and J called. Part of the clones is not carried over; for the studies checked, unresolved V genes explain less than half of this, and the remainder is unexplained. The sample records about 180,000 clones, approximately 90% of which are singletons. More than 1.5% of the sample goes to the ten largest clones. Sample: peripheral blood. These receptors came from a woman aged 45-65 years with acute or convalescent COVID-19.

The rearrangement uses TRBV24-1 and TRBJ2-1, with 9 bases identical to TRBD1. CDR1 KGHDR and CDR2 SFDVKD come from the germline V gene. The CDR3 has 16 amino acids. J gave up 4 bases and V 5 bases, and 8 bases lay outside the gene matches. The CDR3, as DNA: TGTGCCACCAGTGGGATCCAACAGGGGGCTTACAATGAGCAGTTCTTC. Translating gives CATSGIQQGAYNEQFF.

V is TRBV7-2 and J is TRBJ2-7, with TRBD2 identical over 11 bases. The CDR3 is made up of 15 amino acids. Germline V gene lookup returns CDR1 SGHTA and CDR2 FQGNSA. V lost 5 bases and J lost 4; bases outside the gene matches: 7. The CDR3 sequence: CASSQLAGVGYEQYF. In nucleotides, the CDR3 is TGTGCCAGCAGCCAACTAGCGGGAGTTGGGTACGAGCAGTACTTC.

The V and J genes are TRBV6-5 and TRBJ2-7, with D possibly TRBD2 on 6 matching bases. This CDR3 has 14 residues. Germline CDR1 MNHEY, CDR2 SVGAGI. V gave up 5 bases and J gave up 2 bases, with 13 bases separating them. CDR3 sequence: CASSRGGTPYEQYF. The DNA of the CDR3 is TGTGCCAGCAGTCGTGGGGGGACCCCCTACGAGCAGTACTTC.

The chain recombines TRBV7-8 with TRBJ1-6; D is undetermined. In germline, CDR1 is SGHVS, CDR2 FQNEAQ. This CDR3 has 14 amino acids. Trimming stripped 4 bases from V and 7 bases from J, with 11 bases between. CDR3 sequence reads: CASSSLGTNSPLHF. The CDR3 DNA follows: TGTGCCAGCAGCTCCTTGGGCACCAATTCACCCCTCCACTTT.

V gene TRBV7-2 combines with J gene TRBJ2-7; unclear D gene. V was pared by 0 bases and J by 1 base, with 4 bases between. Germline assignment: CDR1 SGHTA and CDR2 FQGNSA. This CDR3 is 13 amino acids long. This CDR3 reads CASSLAQSYEQYF. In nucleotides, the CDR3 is TGTGCCAGCAGCTTAGCCCAGTCCTACGAGCAGTACTTC.

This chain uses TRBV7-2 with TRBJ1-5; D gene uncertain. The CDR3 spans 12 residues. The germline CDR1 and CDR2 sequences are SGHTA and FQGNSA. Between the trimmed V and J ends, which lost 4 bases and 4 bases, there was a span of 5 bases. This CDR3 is CASSSLNQPQHF. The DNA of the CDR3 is TGTGCCAGCAGCTCTCTTAATCAGCCCCAGCATTTT.

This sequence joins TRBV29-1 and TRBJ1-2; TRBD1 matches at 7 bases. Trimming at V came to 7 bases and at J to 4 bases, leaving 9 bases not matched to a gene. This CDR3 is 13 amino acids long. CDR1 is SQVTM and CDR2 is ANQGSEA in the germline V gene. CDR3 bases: TGCAGCGCCCGACAGGGACTGAGCTATGGCTACACCTTC. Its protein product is CSARQGLSYGYTF.

The CDR3 DNA follows: TGCGCCAGCAGCATAGGGACTAGCGGACAAGAGACCCAGTACTTC. Translated, it gives CASSIGTSGQETQYF. The chain carries TRBV5-1 and TRBJ2-5, with 11 positions matching TRBD2. This CDR3 region has 15 residues. In germline, CDR1 is SGHRS, CDR2 YFSETQ. The V segment lost 4 bases and the J segment 2 bases; nucleotides outside the gene matches: 4.

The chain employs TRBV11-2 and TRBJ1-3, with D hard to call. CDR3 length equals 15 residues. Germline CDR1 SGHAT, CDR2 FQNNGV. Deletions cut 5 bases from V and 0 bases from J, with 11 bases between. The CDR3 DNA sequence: TGTGCCAGCAGCCCATCGGTGTTCTCTGGAAACACCATATATTTT. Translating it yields CASSPSVFSGNTIYF.

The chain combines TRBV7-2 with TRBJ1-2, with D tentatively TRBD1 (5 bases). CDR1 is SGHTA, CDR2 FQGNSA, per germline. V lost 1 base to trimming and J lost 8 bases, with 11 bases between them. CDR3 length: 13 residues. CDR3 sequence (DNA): TGTGCCAGCAGCTTAGACAGGCCGGAAGGCTACACCTTC. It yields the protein CASSLDRPEGYTF.

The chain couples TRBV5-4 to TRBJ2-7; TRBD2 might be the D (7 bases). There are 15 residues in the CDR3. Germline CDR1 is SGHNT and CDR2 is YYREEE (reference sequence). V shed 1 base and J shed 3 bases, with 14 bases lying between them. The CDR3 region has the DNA TGTGCCAGCAGCTTGTTTGGGGGGGGGCACTACGAGCAGTACTTC. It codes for CASSLFGGGHYEQYF.

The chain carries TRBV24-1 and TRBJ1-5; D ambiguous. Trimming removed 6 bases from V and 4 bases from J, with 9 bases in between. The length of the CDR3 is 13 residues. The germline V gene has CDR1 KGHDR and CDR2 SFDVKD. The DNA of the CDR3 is TGTGCCACCAGTAGGACGGGAAATCAGCCCCAGCATTTT. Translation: CATSRTGNQPQHF.